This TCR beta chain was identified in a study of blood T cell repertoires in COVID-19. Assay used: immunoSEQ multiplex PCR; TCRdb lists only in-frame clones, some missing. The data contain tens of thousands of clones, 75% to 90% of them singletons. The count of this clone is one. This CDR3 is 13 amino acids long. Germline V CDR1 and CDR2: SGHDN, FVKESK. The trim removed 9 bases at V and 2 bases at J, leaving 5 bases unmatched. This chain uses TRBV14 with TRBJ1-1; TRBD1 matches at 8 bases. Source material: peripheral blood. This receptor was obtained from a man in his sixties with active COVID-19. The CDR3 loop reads CASGTGINTEAFF. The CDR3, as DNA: TGTGCCAGTGGGACAGGAATAAACACTGAAGCTTTCTTT.